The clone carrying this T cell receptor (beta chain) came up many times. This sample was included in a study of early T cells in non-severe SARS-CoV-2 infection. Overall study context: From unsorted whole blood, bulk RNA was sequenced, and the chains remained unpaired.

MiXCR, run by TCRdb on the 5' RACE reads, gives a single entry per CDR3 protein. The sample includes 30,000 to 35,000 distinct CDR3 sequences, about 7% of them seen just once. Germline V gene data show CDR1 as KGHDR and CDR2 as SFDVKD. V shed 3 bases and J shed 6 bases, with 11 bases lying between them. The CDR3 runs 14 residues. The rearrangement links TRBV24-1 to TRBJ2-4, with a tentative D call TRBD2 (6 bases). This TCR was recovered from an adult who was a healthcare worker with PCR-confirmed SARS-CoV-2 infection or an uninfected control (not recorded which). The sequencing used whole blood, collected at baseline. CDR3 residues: CATSDRRGGNIQYF. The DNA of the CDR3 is TGTGCCACCAGTGATCGGAGGGGTGGAAACATTCAGTACTTC.